This entry lists 11 T cell receptor beta chains sequenced from one sample in a study of cytomegalovirus exposure and HLA in healthy donors. The PCR used 60 Vbeta and 13 Jbeta primers. Profiled with immunoSEQ multiplex PCR; TCRdb holds only in-frame clones, not every one. Among 150,000 or so clones listed, 65% to 80% were seen once. The sample was PBMCs. Source of these receptors: a man between 18 and 29 years old in good health and CMV-seronegative.

The chain combines TRBV15 with TRBJ1-5; 9 nucleotides line up with TRBD1. The CDR3 extends over 15 amino acids. CDR1 LNHNV and CDR2 YYDKDF come from the germline V gene (reference sequence). V shed 3 bases and J 5 bases; nucleotides not matched to a gene: 5. The CDR3, as DNA: TGTGCCACCAGCAGGCCGGGACAGGGTCATCAGCCCCAGCATTTT. Its translation is CATSRPGQGHQPQHF.

This chain links TRBV4-1 with TRBJ1-4; D might be TRBD1 (6 bases). This CDR3 is built from 16 residues. In germline, CDR1 is MGHRA, CDR2 YSYEKL. Trimming took off 3 bases at V and 5 bases at J, with 16 bases between the two ends. This CDR3 is CASSQILAGENEKLFF. The CDR3 DNA follows: TGCGCCAGCAGCCAGATCCTGGCAGGGGAGAATGAAAAACTGTTTTTT.

This clone was seen once. The J gene is TRBJ2-4, the V gene TRBV19; possibly TRBD1 for D (6 bases). Germline CDR1 is LNHDA and CDR2 is SQIVND (reference sequence). This CDR3 is 14 amino acids long. V lost 0 bases and J 6 bases, leaving 9 bases between the germline ends. CDR3: CASSIEGAGNIQYF. The CDR3, as DNA: TGTGCCAGTAGTATAGAGGGGGCTGGAAACATTCAGTACTTC.

The genes are TRBV7-8 and TRBJ1-3; 10 bases fit TRBD1. V dropped 1 base and J dropped 4; count of bases not matched to a gene: 4. The length of the CDR3 is 16 residues. Germline loops: CDR1 SGHVS, CDR2 FQNEAQ. Here the CDR3 reads CASSLERTGGGNTIYF. The CDR3 region has the DNA TGTGCCAGCAGCTTAGAGCGGACAGGGGGAGGAAACACCATATATTTT.

The chain combines TRBV27 with TRBJ2-7, with TRBD2 matching over 14 bases. CDR3 length: 13 residues. V trimming: 4 bases; J trimming: 13 bases; junction bases outside the gene matches: 6. Germline values: CDR1 MNHEY, CDR2 SMNVEV (reference sequence). DNA of the CDR3: TGTGCCAGCAGTTCTAGGACTAGCGGGGGGCTATACGTC. It is translated as CASSSRTSGGLYV.

This clone was detected a few times. The rearrangement joins TRBV29-1 to TRBJ2-1; 7 nucleotides line up with TRBD2. Germline V CDR1 and CDR2: SQVTM, ANQGSEA. The CDR3 has 14 amino acids. Trimming removed 4 bases from V and 2 bases from J; junction bases left unmatched: 5. CDR3: CSVGLSGTYNEQFF. DNA for the CDR3: TGCAGCGTTGGATTAAGCGGGACCTACAATGAGCAGTTCTTC.

The chain employs TRBV19 and TRBJ2-1; D perhaps matches TRBD1 (6 bases). CDR3 length: 15 residues. In germline, CDR1 is LNHDA, CDR2 SQIVND (reference sequence). Trimming left V 3 bases short and J 7 bases short, with 16 bases between. The CDR3 spells CASSIPPTGPNEQFF. Here the CDR3 DNA reads TGTGCCAGTAGTATCCCTCCAACAGGGCCGAATGAGCAGTTCTTC.

The chain uses TRBV7-8 and TRBJ1-1, with TRBD1 identical over 8 bases. The V gene's germline CDR1 is SGHVS and CDR2 FQNEAQ. V trimming: 4 bases; J trimming: 5 bases; junction bases outside the gene matches: 15. CDR3 size: 17 residues. The CDR3 here is CASSSPTLHTGGTEAFF. The DNA for the CDR3 is TGTGCCAGCAGCTCTCCAACACTACACACAGGGGGAACTGAAGCTTTCTTT.

V usage is TRBV5-5 and J usage is TRBJ1-5; D unresolved. CDR1 and CDR2 (germline): SGHKS, YYEKEE (reference sequence). This CDR3 contains 15 residues. Trimming removed 0 bases at V and 0 bases at J, with 7 bases between. The CDR3 here is CASSLGGYSNQPQHF. CDR3 DNA: TGTGCCAGCAGCTTGGGCGGATATAGCAATCAGCCCCAGCATTTT.

The rearrangement links TRBV7-6 to TRBJ2-1; TRBD1 agrees at 7 bases. V was pared by 5 bases and J by 0 bases, with 7 bases of the junction left unmatched. This CDR3 region has 16 residues. Germline values: CDR1 SGHVS, CDR2 FNYEAQ. CDR3 region: CASSPRGQSSYNEQFF. Written as DNA, the CDR3 is TGTGCCAGCAGCCCCCGGGGACAGAGCTCCTACAATGAGCAGTTCTTC.

The V gene is TRBV19, the J gene TRBJ1-2, with D maybe TRBD1 (5 bases). V lost 8 bases to trimming and J lost 6 bases, with 10 bases between them. Per germline, CDR1 LNHDA and CDR2 SQIVND (reference sequence). The CDR3 has 11 residues. The CDR3 bases are TGTGCCAGTCGGGCGGGGGATGGCTACACCTTC. Its protein product is CASRAGDGYTF.